This TCR beta chain was sequenced for a study of T cells after yellow fever vaccination. CDR1 is MDHEN and CDR2 is SYDVKM in the germline V gene. The J segment lost 3 bases and the V segment lost 8 bases, leaving 1 base of the junction unmatched. This CDR3 is built from 11 residues. TCRdb ran MiXCR on the 5' RACE reads and lists one entry per CDR3 protein. This table holds around 500,000 distinct CDR3 sequences, roughly 22% found once. The receptor was derived from a man between 18 and 29 years old who received the YFV17D yellow fever vaccine. Here the sequenced sample was PBMCs, taken less than 25 days after the first yellow fever vaccination. The chain uses TRBV28 and TRBJ2-7; 7 positions match TRBD2. The CDR3 DNA is TGTGCCAGCCGCGGGGGCTACGAGCAGTACTTC. It codes for CASRGGYEQYF.